Listed below are T cell receptor beta chains from one sample, sequenced in a study of blood T cell repertoires in COVID-19. This table comes from immunoSEQ multiplex PCR, and its TCRdb copy is limited to in-frame clones, with some not included. The sample shows approximately 98,000 clones, 88% of them seen only once. The sequenced sample consisted of peripheral blood. All receptors come from a human donor in a cohort sampled during active COVID-19. Each CDR3 is given with its conserved first and last residue. Each record gives: CDR3 length, D gene, clone size, J gene, V gene, CDR3 protein, CDR3 DNA. The D gene is left open where the match is weak. Clone size is shown for a subset of rows, as once, few, many or a class of expanded clone.

16 | - | - | TRBJ2-5 | TRBV7-9 | CASSSQVIWPQETQYF | TGTGCCAGCAGCTCACAAGTCATCTGGCCCCAAGAGACCCAGTACTTC
12 | - | once | TRBJ1-2 | TRBV29-1 | CSVPDLRQGNTF | TGCAGCGTTCCGGACCTTCGGCAGGGCAACACCTTC
14 | - | once | TRBJ2-5 | TRBV12-5 | CASCRLAESETQYF | TGTGCTAGTTGTCGGCTAGCAGAGAGTGAGACCCAGTACTTC
16 | TRBD1 | - | TRBJ2-3 | TRBV7-6 | CASSPTGDESTDTQYF | TGTGCCAGCAGCCCCACAGGGGACGAAAGCACAGATACGCAGTATTTT
21 | TRBD1 | once | TRBJ1-6 | TRBV2 | CASRGGPGTAHTSTYNSPLHF | TGTGCCAGCAGAGGGGGGCCCGGGACAGCGCATACTAGCACCTATAATTCACCCCTCCACTTT
16 | TRBD2 | once | TRBJ2-1 | TRBV19 | CASSMGGGSNYNEQFF | TGTGCCAGTAGTATGGGGGGGGGAAGTAACTACAATGAGCAGTTCTTC
13 | - | - | TRBJ2-7 | TRBV19 | CASSPELSYEQYF | TGTGCCAGTAGTCCCGAACTAAGTTACGAGCAGTACTTC
16 | - | - | TRBJ1-2 | TRBV28 | CASSLNLQAPFEGYTF | TGTGCCAGCAGCCTAAATTTACAGGCACCCTTTGAGGGCTACACCTTC
15 | TRBD2 | once | TRBJ2-7 | TRBV5-1 | CASSLLASGSSEQYF | TGCGCCAGCAGCTTGCTGGCTAGCGGGAGCAGCGAGCAGTACTTC
13 | - | - | TRBJ1-1 | TRBV29-1 | CSVAEGRYTEAFF | TGCAGCGTAGCCGAGGGGAGGTACACTGAAGCTTTCTTT
16 | TRBD1 | - | TRBJ2-2 | TRBV18 | CASSPRGQTNTGELFF | TGTGCCAGCTCACCCCGGGGACAGACGAACACCGGGGAGCTGTTTTTT
13 | - | - | TRBJ2-7 | TRBV12-5 | CASGFQLGGEQYF | TGTGCTAGTGGTTTCCAGCTAGGAGGCGAGCAGTACTTC
16 | - | - | TRBJ2-7 | TRBV6-5 | CASSYSQGPSSYEQYF | TGTGCCAGCAGTTACTCGCAGGGGCCGAGCTCCTACGAGCAGTACTTC
16 | - | - | TRBJ2-1 | TRBV5-1 | CASSPGRRPGDNEQFF | TGCGCCAGCAGCCCAGGACGCAGACCGGGGGACAATGAGCAGTTCTTC
13 | - | - | TRBJ2-1 | TRBV18 | CASSPQGEGEQFF | TGTGCCAGCTCACCACAGGGGGAAGGTGAGCAGTTCTTC
16 | - | - | TRBJ1-1 | TRBV27 | CASSFGSGRSNTEAFF | TGTGCCAGCAGTTTTGGATCCGGCCGGAGTAACACTGAAGCTTTCTTT
15 | TRBD1 | - | TRBJ2-2 | TRBV2 | CASKQGTGYVGELFF | TGTGCCAGCAAACAAGGGACAGGGTACGTCGGGGAGCTGTTTTTT
15 | - | - | TRBJ2-1 | TRBV7-8 | CASSLASSPWNEQFF | TGTGCCAGCAGCTTAGCGAGTTCGCCTTGGAATGAGCAGTTCTTC
15 | - | - | TRBJ1-5 | TRBV4-1 | CASSQDGSVNQPQHF | TGCGCCAGCAGCCAAGATGGTAGCGTCAATCAGCCCCAGCATTTT
14 | TRBD1 | - | TRBJ1-2 | TRBV2 | CASRPGQVGYGYTF | TGTGCCAGCAGGCCGGGACAGGTGGGCTATGGCTACACCTTC
13 | - | - | TRBJ1-5 | TRBV2 | CASTGEGGQPQHF | TGTGCCAGCACCGGGGAGGGCGGACAGCCCCAGCATTTT
13 | - | - | TRBJ2-7 | TRBV29-1 | CSVEEGRTYEQYF | TGCAGCGTTGAAGAGGGGAGGACCTACGAGCAGTACTTC
16 | TRBD2 | - | TRBJ2-1 | TRBV7-3 | CASSLIGLAGGYEQFF | TGTGCCAGCAGCTTAATTGGGCTAGCGGGAGGCTATGAGCAGTTCTTC
15 | - | - | TRBJ2-5 | TRBV9 | CASSTQTGLPETQYF | TGTGCCAGCAGCACCCAGACGGGACTCCCCGAGACCCAGTACTTC
20 | - | once | TRBJ1-4 | TRBV4-2 | CASSQRGQRGGPATNEKLFF | TGTGCCAGCAGCCAAAGAGGACAGAGGGGGGGCCCTGCAACTAATGAAAAACTGTTTTTT
13 | - | - | TRBJ1-5 | TRBV10-1 | CASSERWNQPQHF | TGCGCCAGCAGTGAACGGTGGAATCAGCCCCAGCATTTT
14 | - | - | TRBJ1-1 | TRBV10-3 | CATSTPVMNTEAFF | TGTGCCACATCAACCCCAGTTATGAACACTGAAGCTTTCTTT
15 | - | once | TRBJ1-4 | TRBV19 | CASSISTATNEKLFF | TGTGCCAGTAGTATTTCGACAGCAACTAATGAAAAACTGTTTTTT
15 | - | - | TRBJ1-1 | TRBV5-1 | CASSLLPGSSSEAFF | TGCGCCAGCAGCTTGTTACCGGGGTCTTCCAGTGAAGCTTTCTTT
14 | - | - | TRBJ2-1 | TRBV29-1 | CSVVLAVSYNEQFF | TGCAGCGTTGTATTAGCGGTCTCCTACAATGAGCAGTTCTTC
13 | - | - | TRBJ2-1 | TRBV27 | CASSLSAYNEQFF | TGTGCCAGCAGTTTGAGCGCCTACAATGAGCAGTTCTTC
16 | TRBD2 | - | TRBJ2-3 | TRBV5-1 | CASSLLAGGITDTQYF | TGCGCCAGCAGCTTACTAGCGGGAGGGATCACAGATACGCAGTATTTT
15 | TRBD2 | - | TRBJ2-1 | TRBV7-9 | CASSRFGTSGPKQFF | TGTGCCAGCAGCCGATTCGGGACTAGCGGTCCCAAGCAGTTCTTC
14 | TRBD2 | - | TRBJ2-3 | TRBV19 | CASSAAGGPDTQYF | TGTGCCAGTAGTGCTGCGGGAGGACCAGATACGCAGTATTTT
13 | - | - | TRBJ1-2 | TRBV5-1 | CASSFGSQGGYTF | TGCGCCAGCAGCTTCGGGTCCCAGGGAGGCTACACCTTC
14 | - | - | TRBJ1-4 | TRBV2 | CASSPGLFREKLFF | TGTGCCAGCAGTCCCGGACTGTTTAGAGAAAAACTGTTTTTT
14 | - | - | TRBJ2-7 | TRBV7-2 | CASTLVGQNYEQYF | TGTGCCAGCACCCTCGTAGGACAGAACTACGAGCAGTACTTC
12 | TRBD1 | - | TRBJ1-1 | TRBV28 | CASSVQGTEAFF | TGTGCCAGCAGCGTACAGGGGACTGAAGCTTTCTTT
13 | TRBD1 | - | TRBJ1-2 | TRBV6-2/TRBV6-3 | CASSPDRATGYTF | TGTGCCAGCAGCCCGGACAGGGCGACGGGCTACACCTTC
12 | - | - | TRBJ2-7 | TRBV13 | CASSGRSYEQYF | TGTGCCAGCAGCGGCAGATCCTACGAGCAGTACTTC
15 | TRBD2 | - | TRBJ2-1 | TRBV29-1 | CSVERRGGRGNEQFF | TGCAGCGTTGAACGGCGCGGTGGGAGGGGTAATGAGCAGTTCTTC
14 | - | - | TRBJ2-5 | TRBV3-1/TRBV3-2 | CASSQDPGGETQYF | TGTGCCAGCAGCCAAGATCCCGGGGGAGAGACCCAGTACTTC
17 | - | - | TRBJ2-1 | TRBV28 | CASSLYGGAPSRNEQFF | TGTGCCAGCAGTTTATATGGCGGGGCCCCTTCTAGGAATGAGCAGTTCTTC
14 | - | - | TRBJ2-1 | TRBV4-1 | CASSQDPVGSEQFF | TGCGCCAGCAGCCAAGATCCGGTAGGGAGTGAGCAGTTCTTC
14 | - | - | TRBJ1-6 | TRBV5-1 | CASSLGRADSPLHF | TGCGCCAGCAGCTTAGGCAGGGCGGATTCACCCCTCCACTTT
11 | - | - | TRBJ2-5 | TRBV5-3 | CARSERETQYF | TGTGCCAGAAGCGAACGGGAGACCCAGTACTTC
13 | TRBD2 | - | TRBJ2-7 | TRBV28 | CASSLYGEGEQYF | TGTGCCAGCAGTTTATACGGGGAGGGCGAGCAGTACTTC
19 | TRBD2 | - | TRBJ2-1 | TRBV19 | CASSRTSGTFPESYNEQFF | TGTGCCAGTAGTAGGACTAGCGGGACCTTCCCGGAATCCTACAATGAGCAGTTCTTC
14 | TRBD1 | - | TRBJ1-1 | TRBV19 | CASKESGGRTEAFF | TGTGCCAGTAAAGAATCAGGGGGACGCACTGAAGCTTTCTTT
15 | TRBD2 | - | TRBJ2-1 | TRBV7-9 | CASSLVGGGRDEQFF | TGTGCCAGCAGCTTAGTAGGAGGCGGGAGGGATGAGCAGTTCTTC
17 | - | - | TRBJ2-1 | TRBV19 | CASSMGAEAFSYNEQFF | TGTGCCAGTAGTATGGGGGCAGAAGCGTTCTCCTACAATGAGCAGTTCTTC
15 | TRBD2 | - | TRBJ2-5 | TRBV19 | CASSRLAGNQETQYF | TGTGCCAGTAGCAGACTAGCGGGGAACCAAGAGACCCAGTACTTC
15 | - | - | TRBJ2-7 | TRBV6-5 | CASRAGDSASYEQYF | TGTGCCAGCAGGGCAGGGGATTCAGCCTCCTACGAGCAGTACTTC
13 | - | - | TRBJ1-2 | TRBV10-1 | CASPHDRTNGYTF | TGCGCCAGTCCTCATGACAGAACCAATGGCTACACCTTC